The 25 T cell receptor beta chains below all came from one sample that was sequenced in a study of CD8+ T cells in alopecia areata. The treatment denotes: oral pan-JAK inhibitor, 5-10 mg twice daily. Following extraction, RNA underwent reverse transcription to cDNA, which served as the sequencing template. The method was immunoSEQ multiplex PCR; TCRdb's version includes in-frame clones alone and lacks a portion of them. The repertoire has some 150,000 clones, about 59% of them found once; the top ten carry roughly 15%. The sequencing used CD8+ T cells sorted from blood, collected at week 4, from a patient treated with tofacitinib. The receptor source for this set is a human donor with alopecia areata.

The chain recombines TRBV29-1 with TRBJ2-7; D call uncertain. CDR1 is SQVTM and CDR2 is ANQGSEA in the germline V gene. The CDR3 has 11 amino acids. V was trimmed by 7 bases and J by 0 bases, leaving 7 bases between them. The CDR3 region is CSADTSYEQYF. The CDR3 region has the DNA TGCAGCGCAGATACCTCCTACGAGCAGTACTTC.

The CDR3 coding sequence is TGTGCCAGCAGCCAAACTAGGGGGACCTATAATTCACCCCTCCACTTT. Its protein is CASSQTRGTYNSPLHF. This chain connects TRBV4-2 to TRBJ1-6; D may be TRBD1 (6 bases). Germline V gene sequence: CDR1 LGHNA, CDR2 YNFKEQ. V lost 2 bases and J 2 bases, leaving 10 bases between the germline ends. CDR3 length: 16 residues.

The CDR3 nucleotides are TGCAGCGTTGAGGAGTGGGACAGGGGGCTTGATGAGCAGTTCTTC. Translation gives CSVEEWDRGLDEQFF. J is TRBJ2-1 and V is TRBV29-1; 12 bases fit TRBD1. The CDR3 loop spans 15 amino acids. Trimming cost V 3 bases and J 8 bases; bases outside gene matches: 8. Germline values: CDR1 SQVTM, CDR2 ANQGSEA.

The chain recombines TRBV6-5 with TRBJ2-3; D gene unclear. This CDR3 is 15 amino acids long. Per germline, CDR1 MNHEY and CDR2 SVGAGI. V was trimmed by 2 bases and J by 4 bases, leaving 13 bases between them. DNA for the CDR3: TGTGCCAGCAGTTACGGTGGGCTAGGCTCAGATACGCAGTATTTT. Translation gives CASSYGGLGSDTQYF.

The chain recombines TRBV6-5 with TRBJ2-7, with D possibly being TRBD2 (6 bases). The germline gives CDR1 MNHEY, CDR2 SVGAGI. The ends were cut back, 4 bases at V and 4 bases at J, with 14 bases in the middle. This CDR3 spans 14 amino acids. This CDR3 reads CASSWASGLYEQYF. The CDR3 coding sequence is TGTGCCAGCAGTTGGGCATCGGGACTTTACGAGCAGTACTTC.

The V gene is TRBV7-9, the J gene TRBJ2-7; a possible D gene is TRBD1 (6 bases). CDR3 length: 15 residues. Germline V gene sequence: CDR1 SEHNR, CDR2 FQNEAQ (reference sequence). The ends were cut back, 2 bases at V and 2 bases at J, with 13 bases in the middle. CDR3 DNA: TGTGCCAGCAGCTTAACGACAGGACCTCCCTACGAGCAGTACTTC. It encodes CASSLTTGPPYEQYF.

This clone was seen only a few times. The chain recombines TRBV2 with TRBJ2-5, with D tentatively TRBD1 (6 bases). CDR1 and CDR2 (germline): SNHLY, FYNNEI. The germline V and J ends were trimmed by 3 bases and 4 bases, with 9 bases remaining between them. The length of the CDR3 is 13 residues. This CDR3 is CASSEGAGETQYF. CDR3 nucleotides: TGTGCCAGCAGTGAGGGGGCAGGAGAGACCCAGTACTTC.

Here the CDR3 reads CASSPSGRTDTQYF. CDR3 nucleotide sequence: TGTGCCAGCAGTCCTAGCGGGCGCACAGATACGCAGTATTTT. The J gene is TRBJ2-3, the V gene TRBV6-5, with 8 nucleotides matching TRBD2. The junction had 2 bases not matched to a gene; V was cut back by 5 bases and J by 1 base. There are 14 residues in the CDR3. Germline CDR1 is MNHEY and CDR2 is SVGAGI.

This sequence joins TRBV2 and TRBJ1-2; unclear D gene. Germline-derived CDR1 and CDR2 are SNHLY and FYNNEI. V was pared by 3 bases and J by 7 bases, with 18 bases between. This CDR3 region has 15 residues. CDR3 protein: CASSDVRWSERGYTF. The CDR3 DNA reads TGTGCCAGCAGTGACGTCCGGTGGTCAGAGCGTGGCTACACCTTC.

In the case of this clone: Other nucleotide sequences in the sample specify the same CDR3. The chain joins TRBV30 to TRBJ1-5; D uncertain. CDR3 length: 13 amino acids. The germline V gene has CDR1 GTSNPN and CDR2 SVGIG (reference sequence). Trimming took off 2 bases at V and 2 bases at J, with 7 bases between the two ends. CDR3: CAWSPVGNQPQHF. The CDR3 region has the DNA TGTGCCTGGAGTCCCGTCGGCAATCAGCCCCAGCATTTT.

The rearrangement uses TRBV4-1 and TRBJ2-5, with 14 nucleotides matching TRBD2. Germline CDR1 MGHRA, CDR2 YSYEKL. The V segment lost 4 bases and the J segment 4 bases; nucleotides outside the gene matches: 8. The CDR3 runs 17 residues. CDR3 loop: CASSLSTSGGDVETQYF. The CDR3 coding sequence is TGCGCCAGCAGCCTCTCGACTAGCGGGGGGGATGTAGAGACCCAGTACTTC.

This sequence joins TRBV4-3 and TRBJ1-1; TRBD1 might be the D (5 bases). This CDR3 is 13 amino acids long. V gave up 4 bases and J gave up 3 bases, with 9 bases separating them. The germline V gene encodes CDR1 LGHNA and CDR2 YSLEER. The CDR3 spells CASSLGVYTEAFF. The CDR3, as DNA: TGCGCCAGCAGCCTAGGGGTTTACACTGAAGCTTTCTTT.

The V call is TRBV11-2, the J call TRBJ2-1; 8 nucleotides agree with TRBD2. Germline-derived CDR1 and CDR2 are SGHAT and FQNNGV. After removal of 4 bases from V and 4 bases from J, the junction contained 9 bases not matched to a gene. There are 16 residues in the CDR3. The DNA of the CDR3 is TGTGCCAGCAGCTCGGATGTGGCGGGGGGTTACAATGAGCAGTTCTTC. Protein product: CASSSDVAGGYNEQFF.

This clone was counted once. The rearrangement links TRBV5-1 to TRBJ2-1, with D perhaps TRBD2 (6 bases). CDR1 is SGHRS and CDR2 is YFSETQ in the germline V gene. The CDR3 is made up of 14 amino acids. V was clipped by 2 bases and J by 9 bases, with 15 bases between them. The CDR3 reads CASSFKTAGPEQFF. Written as DNA, the CDR3 is TGCGCCAGCAGCTTTAAAACCGCGGGGCCTGAGCAGTTCTTC.

This clone was seen just once. V and J are TRBV29-1 and TRBJ2-1; perhaps TRBD2 as D (5 bases). CDR1 is SQVTM, CDR2 ANQGSEA, per germline. Trimming removed 7 bases at V and 10 bases at J, with 8 bases between. This CDR3 region has 9 residues. The CDR3, as DNA: TGCAGCGCCGACTACGAGCAGTTCTTC. It specifies CSADYEQFF.

This clone showed up just once. The V call is TRBV7-2, the J call TRBJ2-5; 11 positions agree with TRBD1. Germline CDR1 and CDR2: SGHTA and FQGNSA. This CDR3 is built from 16 residues. V lost 5 bases and J lost 4; bases outside the gene matches: 9. CDR3 loop: CASSRKDRGHRETQYF. The DNA for the CDR3 is TGTGCCAGCAGCAGGAAGGACAGGGGGCATCGAGAGACCCAGTACTTC.

Notes on this clone: Other nucleotide sequences in the sample specify the same CDR3. The rearrangement joins TRBV30 to TRBJ2-7, with D hard to call. V was trimmed by 0 bases and J by 4 bases, leaving 7 bases between them. CDR1 GTSNPN and CDR2 SVGIG come from the germline V gene (reference sequence). The CDR3 runs 12 residues. CDR3 DNA sequence: TGTGCCTGGAGTGTACGAGGATACGAGCAGTACTTC. Protein sequence: CAWSVRGYEQYF. Drawing the rest from reference TRBV30 and TRBJ2-7, the complete variable domain is SQTIHQWPATLVQPVGSPLSLECTVEGTSNPNLYWYRQAAGRGLQLLFYSVGIGQISSEVPQNLSASRPQDRQFILSSKKLLLSDSGFYLCAWSVRGYEQYFGPGTRLTVT.

This clone was seen a few times. The rearrangement uses TRBV9 and TRBJ1-1; 9 bases align to TRBD1. Germline CDR1 is SGDLS and CDR2 is YYNGEE. Germline trimming cut 3 bases from V and 6 bases from J; bases unmatched to any gene: 9. The CDR3 covers 15 residues. The CDR3 loop reads CASSAFTGGVAEAFF. The CDR3 nucleotides read TGTGCCAGCAGCGCCTTCACAGGGGGCGTCGCTGAAGCTTTCTTT. Variable domain in full (rest from reference TRBV9 and TRBJ1-1): DSGVTQTPKHLITATGQRVTLRCSPRSGDLSVYWYQQSLDQGLQFLIQYYNGEERAKGNILERFSAQQFPDLHSELNLSSLELGDSALYFCASSAFTGGVAEAFFGQGTRLTVV.

This clone came up a few times. V is TRBV5-6 and J is TRBJ2-3, with D possibly being TRBD2 (6 bases). Germline CDR1 is SGHDT and CDR2 is YYEEEE. V lost 2 bases to trimming and J lost 5 bases, with 12 bases between them. The CDR3 is 14 amino acids. CDR3 sequence: CASSLGGVRDTQYF. The CDR3 nucleotides are TGTGCCAGCAGCTTAGGAGGGGTCAGAGATACGCAGTATTTT.

This chain joins TRBV13 and TRBJ1-1, with no clear D. V shed 0 bases and J shed 7 bases, with 6 bases lying between them. Germline CDR1 is PRHDT and CDR2 is FYEKMQ (reference sequence). This CDR3 has 12 amino acids. The CDR3 nucleotides read TGTGCCAGCAGCTTAGGGGGTTTTGAAGCTTTCTTT. Translating it yields CASSLGGFEAFF.

V and J are TRBV6-5 and TRBJ1-2, with 9 bases that match TRBD1. The junction had 7 bases not matched to a gene; V was cut back by 3 bases and J by 5 bases. The CDR3 runs 15 residues. Germline-derived CDR1 and CDR2 are MNHEY and SVGAGI. CDR3: CASSYWGQGGYGYTF. For the CDR3, the DNA is TGTGCCAGCAGTTATTGGGGACAGGGTGGTTATGGCTACACCTTC.

The V call is TRBV9, the J call TRBJ2-1; D remains unclear. The CDR3 spans 16 residues. Germline V gene sequence: CDR1 SGDLS, CDR2 YYNGEE. V was pared by 4 bases and J by 0 bases, with 14 bases between. As DNA, the CDR3 is TGTGCCAGCAGCCCCAGTGGAACAATCTCCTACAATGAGCAGTTCTTC. Translation gives CASSPSGTISYNEQFF.

The chain links TRBV2 to TRBJ2-5, with D possibly being TRBD2 (6 bases). The CDR3 consists of 14 residues. V lost 9 bases and J 5 bases, leaving 19 bases between the germline ends. CDR1 SNHLY and CDR2 FYNNEI come from the germline V gene. DNA of the CDR3: TGTGCCAGTGAAACCGAGGATGGGAGGGAGACCCAGTACTTC. It encodes CASETEDGRETQYF.

This clone was seen a few times. The same CDR3 arises from other DNA sequences in this sample as well. The chain links TRBV6-4 to TRBJ2-3; a possible D gene is TRBD2 (5 bases). CDR3 length: 13 residues. Germline values: CDR1 MRHNA, CDR2 SNTAGT. V lost 5 bases, J lost 3 bases, and 9 bases lay in between. DNA of the CDR3: TGTGCCAGCAGTCGGACGGGGACAGATACGCAGTATTTT. This encodes CASSRTGTDTQYF.

The chain is built from TRBV27 and TRBJ2-1, with D unresolved. CDR1 and CDR2 (germline): MNHEY, SMNVEV (reference sequence). V lost 7 bases, J lost 9 bases, and 10 bases lay in between. The length of the CDR3 is 11 residues. The CDR3 is CASTIGGEQFF. CDR3 DNA sequence: TGTGCCAGCACAATTGGCGGTGAGCAGTTCTTC.